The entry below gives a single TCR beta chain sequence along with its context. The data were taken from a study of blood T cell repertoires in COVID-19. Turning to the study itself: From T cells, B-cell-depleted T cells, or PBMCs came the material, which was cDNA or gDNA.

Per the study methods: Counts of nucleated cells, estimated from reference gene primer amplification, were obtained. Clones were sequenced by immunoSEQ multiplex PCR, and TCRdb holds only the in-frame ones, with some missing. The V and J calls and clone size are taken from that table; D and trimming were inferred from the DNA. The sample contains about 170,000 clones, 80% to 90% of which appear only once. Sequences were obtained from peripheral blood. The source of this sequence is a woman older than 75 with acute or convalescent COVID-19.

The CDR3 is CASQYEGNSPLHF. CDR3 nucleotide sequence: TGCGCCAGCCAGTACGAGGGCAATTCACCCCTCCACTTT. The V gene is TRBV10-1, the J gene TRBJ1-6; no firm D call. The CDR3 is 13 residues long. Germline CDR1 WNHNN, CDR2 SYGVQD (reference sequence). Trimming stripped 8 bases from V and 7 bases from J, with 12 bases between.